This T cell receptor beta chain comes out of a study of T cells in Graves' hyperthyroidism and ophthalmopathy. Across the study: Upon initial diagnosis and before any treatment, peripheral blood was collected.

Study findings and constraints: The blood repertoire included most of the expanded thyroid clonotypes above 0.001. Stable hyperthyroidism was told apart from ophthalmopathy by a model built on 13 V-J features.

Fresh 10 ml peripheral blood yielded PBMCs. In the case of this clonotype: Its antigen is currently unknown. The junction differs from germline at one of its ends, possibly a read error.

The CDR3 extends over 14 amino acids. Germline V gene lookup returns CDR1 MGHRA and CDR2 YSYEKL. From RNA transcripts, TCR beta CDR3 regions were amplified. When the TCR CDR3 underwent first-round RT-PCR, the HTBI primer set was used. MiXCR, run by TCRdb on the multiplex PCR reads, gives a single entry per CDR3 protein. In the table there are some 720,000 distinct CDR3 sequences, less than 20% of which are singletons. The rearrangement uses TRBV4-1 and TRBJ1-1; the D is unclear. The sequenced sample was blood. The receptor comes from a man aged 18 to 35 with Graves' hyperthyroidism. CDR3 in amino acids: CASSQEGTPLGAFF. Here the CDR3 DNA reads TGTGCCAGCAGCCAAGAAGGTACCCCCCTCGGAGCTTTCTTT.